The table lists the clone carrying this TCR beta chain with many counts. Its antigen is as yet unknown. Unsorted bulk tissue of about 20-32 mg yielded co-extracted RNA and DNA. Chronic HBV infection was present, with no prior treatment. The sample belongs to a study of tumor-infiltrating lymphocytes in primary liver carcinoma. Study results and caveats: Researchers found tumor-adjacent and tumor-blood pairs overlapped less than tumor region pairs.

The template, about 510 ng total RNA, yielded TCR beta cDNA made with a constant-region primer. TCR beta libraries came from three nested multiplex PCR rounds using slightly modified ARM-PCR. Amplification in the first two PCR rounds was performed using TRBV1-TRBV30 forward primers and a C-beta reverse primer for approximately 10 cycles each. TCRdb called the multiplex PCR reads again in MiXCR, with one record for every CDR3 protein. This table has fewer than 85,000 distinct CDR3 sequences, 69% appearing once. CDR1 and CDR2 (germline): SGHRS, YFSETQ. The CDR3 length is 15 residues. V was clipped by 1 base and J by 0 bases; unmatched bases: 4.

The receptor's source is a man aged 35-49 years with primary liver carcinoma and hepatitis B virus infection. The chain joins TRBV5-1 to TRBJ2-7, with 7 bases that match TRBD2. The sample was tumor-adjacent normal liver tissue. CDR3 in DNA: TGCGCCAGCAGCTTGACTAGCGCATACTCCTACGAGCAGTACTTC. This encodes CASSLTSAYSYEQYF. Full variable domain (remainder filled in from reference TRBV5-1 and TRBJ2-7): KAGVTQTPRYLIKTRGQQVTLSCSPISGHRSVSWYQQTPGQGLQFLFEYFSETQRNKGNFPGRFSGRQFSNSRSEMNVSTLELGDSALYLCASSLTSAYSYEQYFGPGTRLTVT.